This T cell receptor beta chain stems from a study of cytotoxic CD8 clonotypes in ibrutinib-treated CLL. Here immunoSEQ multiplex PCR was the method, and the copy in TCRdb shows in-frame clones only, minus some. Of roughly 15,000 clones detected, about 81% appear once; the ten largest clones hold over 15%. The study's findings and limits: Public clonotypes proved infrequent, and on treatment they shrank or remained steady. At the start, clonality exceeded age-matched healthy donors and followed circulating CD8+ T-cell counts.

Worth noting for this clone: Its target is unknown.

CDR3 size: 12 residues. Germline V gives CDR1 SNHLY, CDR2 FYNNEI. V lost 11 bases to trimming and J lost 3 bases, with 14 bases between them. The clonotype originates from a human donor with chronic lymphocytic leukemia. The J gene is TRBJ2-7, the V gene TRBV2, with D possibly matching TRBD2 (6 bases). The input for sequencing was PBMCs, taken before ibrutinib treatment. CDR3 in amino acids: CALAASDYEQYF. CDR3 DNA: TGTGCCCTTGCGGCTAGCGACTACGAGCAGTACTTC.